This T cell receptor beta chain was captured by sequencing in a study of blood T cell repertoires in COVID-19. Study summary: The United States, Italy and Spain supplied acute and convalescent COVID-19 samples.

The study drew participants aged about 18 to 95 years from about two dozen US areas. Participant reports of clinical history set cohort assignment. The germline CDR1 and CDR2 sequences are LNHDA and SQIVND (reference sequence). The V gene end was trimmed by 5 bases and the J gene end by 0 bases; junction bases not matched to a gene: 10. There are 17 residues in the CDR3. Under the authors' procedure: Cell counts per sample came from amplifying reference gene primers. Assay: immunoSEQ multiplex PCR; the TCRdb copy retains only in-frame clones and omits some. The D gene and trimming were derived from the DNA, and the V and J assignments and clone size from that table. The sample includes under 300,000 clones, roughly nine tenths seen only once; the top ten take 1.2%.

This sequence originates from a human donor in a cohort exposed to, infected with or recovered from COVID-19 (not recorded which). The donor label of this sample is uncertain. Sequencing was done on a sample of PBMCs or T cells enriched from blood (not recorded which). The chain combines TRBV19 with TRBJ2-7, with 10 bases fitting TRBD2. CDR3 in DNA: TGTGCCAGTAGTCCTCAGCGGGGGGGCTATAGCTCCTACGAGCAGTACTTC. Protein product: CASSPQRGGYSSYEQYF.